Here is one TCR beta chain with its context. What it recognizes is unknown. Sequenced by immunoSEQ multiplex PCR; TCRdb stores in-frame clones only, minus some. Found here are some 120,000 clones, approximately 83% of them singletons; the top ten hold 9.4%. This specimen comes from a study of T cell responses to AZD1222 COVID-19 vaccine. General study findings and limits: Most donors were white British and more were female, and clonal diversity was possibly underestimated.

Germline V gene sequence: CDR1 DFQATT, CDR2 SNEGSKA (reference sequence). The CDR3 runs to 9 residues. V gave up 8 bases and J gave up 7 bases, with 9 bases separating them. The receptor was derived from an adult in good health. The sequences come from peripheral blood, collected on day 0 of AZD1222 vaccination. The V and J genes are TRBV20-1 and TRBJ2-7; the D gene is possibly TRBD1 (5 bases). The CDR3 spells CSSPGEQYF. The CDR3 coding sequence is TGCAGTTCACCAGGGGAGCAGTACTTC.